These 11 T cell receptor beta chains were sequenced from one sample in a study of blood T cells in healthy people across ages. The use of a sample-barcoded 5' primer and a J-beta primer mix characterized a second PCR of roughly 6 to 11 cycles. TCRdb processed the 5' RACE reads anew with MiXCR; each CDR3 protein has one entry. Among about 900,000 distinct CDR3 sequences listed, 40% to 60% were seen once. The sequenced sample consisted of blood. The receptors stem from a young man in good health.

The genes are TRBV20-1 and TRBJ1-5, with D unclear. The CDR3 is 13 amino acids. V was pared by 0 bases and J by 6 bases, with 9 bases between. Looked up from germline, CDR1 is DFQATT and CDR2 is SNEGSKA (reference sequence). CDR3: CSAREALGQPQHF. DNA for the CDR3: TGCAGTGCTAGAGAGGCCCTTGGTCAGCCCCAGCATTTT.

The chain links TRBV6-1 to TRBJ2-7; 8 bases fit TRBD2. Germline-derived CDR1 and CDR2 are MNHNS and SASEGT. The CDR3 runs to 16 residues. Losses at the gene ends were 2 bases for V and 7 bases for J; bases not matched to a gene: 13. The CDR3 coding sequence is TGTGCCAGCAGTGAAACGACGGGGGGGTACTACAATGAGCAGTACTTC. It is translated as CASSETTGGYYNEQYF.

This chain connects TRBV7-9 to TRBJ1-1, with D hard to call. The germline V gene has CDR1 SEHNR and CDR2 FQNEAQ (reference sequence). The CDR3 is 13 amino acids. V lost 3 bases to trimming and J lost 3 bases, with 8 bases between them. DNA for the CDR3: TGTGCCAGCAGCTTTAACCCGGACACTGAAGCTTTCTTT. Protein: CASSFNPDTEAFF.

For this clonotype: A much larger clone lies one base from this, so it may be a read error. This sequence joins TRBV5-1 and TRBJ2-7, with TRBD1 identical over 7 bases. The CDR3 has 13 amino acids. The V and J ends lost 4 bases and 1 base, in that order; junction bases with no gene match: 2. The germline gives CDR1 SGHRS, CDR2 YFSETQ. Here the CDR3 reads CASSGGQSYEQYF. CDR3 coding DNA: TGCGCCAGCAGCGGGGGACAGTCCTACGAGCAGTACTTC.

This clonotype turned up a few times. The chain is built from TRBV29-1 and TRBJ2-1; the D is unclear. V lost 6 bases to trimming and J lost 7 bases, with 13 bases between them. The CDR3 extends over 12 amino acids. Per germline, CDR1 SQVTM and CDR2 ANQGSEA. For the CDR3, the DNA is TGCAGCGTGTCACCGCCGGGTAATGAGCAGTTCTTC. Amino acids: CSVSPPGNEQFF.

The chain links TRBV12-3 or TRBV12-4 to TRBJ2-2, with no clear D. Trimming removed 5 bases at V and 1 base at J, with 11 bases between. The CDR3 runs 15 residues. In DNA, the CDR3 is TGTGCCAGCAGTATACAACTCCTGAACACCGGGGAGCTGTTTTTT. Protein: CASSIQLLNTGELFF.

The genes are TRBV30 and TRBJ2-3, with a weak D call TRBD1 (7 bases). Germline loops: CDR1 GTSNPN, CDR2 SVGIG (reference sequence). Trimming stripped 3 bases from V and 4 bases from J, with 20 bases between. This CDR3 comprises 16 residues. DNA of the CDR3: TGTGCCTGGAGCCACCTCAGGGGGGCTGCCGCAGATACGCAGTATTTT. Translated: CAWSHLRGAAADTQYF.

This clonotype was recorded a few times. The chain is built from TRBV4-2 and TRBJ2-7, with 12 bases lining up with TRBD2. Unmatched junction bases numbered 2, after V lost 0 bases and J lost 2 bases. CDR1 and CDR2 from the germline V gene are LGHNA and YNFKEQ. This CDR3 is built from 16 residues. CDR3 sequence reads: CASSQDLAGGPYEQYF. The CDR3 DNA reads TGTGCCAGCAGCCAAGATCTAGCGGGGGGGCCCTACGAGCAGTACTTC.

The chain couples TRBV24-1 to TRBJ2-3; 10 bases line up with TRBD2. Germline CDR1 reads KGHDR; CDR2 reads SFDVKD. J was trimmed by 4 bases and V by 4 bases; bases with no gene match: 7. The CDR3 is 16 amino acids. The CDR3 sequence: CATSDSISGGPDTQYF. The CDR3 nucleotides are TGTGCCACCAGTGACTCGATTAGCGGGGGGCCAGATACGCAGTATTTT.

The chain employs TRBV5-5 and TRBJ2-1; TRBD2 matches 9 bases. From germline, CDR1 is SGHKS and CDR2 YYEKEE (reference sequence). The CDR3 has 15 amino acids. V trimming: 1 base; J trimming: 7 bases; junction bases outside the gene matches: 6. The CDR3 sequence is CASSLRLAASNEQFF. The DNA for the CDR3 is TGTGCCAGCAGCTTGAGACTAGCGGCCTCTAATGAGCAGTTCTTC. Supplemented by reference TRBV5-5 and TRBJ2-1, the full variable domain reads DAGVTQSPTHLIKTRGQQVTLRCSPISGHKSVSWYQQVLGQGPQFIFQYYEKEERGRGNFPDRFSARQFPNYSSELNVNALLLGDSALYLCASSLRLAASNEQFFGPGTRLTVL.

DNA of the CDR3: TGCGCCAGCAGCTTGTTCTCAGGAGGGGCTGAAGCTTTCTTT. It encodes CASSLFSGGAEAFF. The genes are TRBV5-1 and TRBJ1-1, with a tentative D call TRBD1 (5 bases). V lost 1 base, J lost 6 bases, and 13 bases lay in between. CDR3 length: 14 amino acids. Germline loops: CDR1 SGHRS, CDR2 YFSETQ.